This T cell receptor (beta chain) was sequenced in a study of blood T cell repertoires in COVID-19. At the level of the study: Donors in the United States, Italy and Spain gave samples during acute or convalescent COVID-19. PBMCs, B-cell-depleted T cells, or T cells were the source of the cDNA or gDNA that made up the material.

Recruited during active infection, patients (from Seattle) were subsequently followed longitudinally. This clone appeared once. J gave up 6 bases and V 1 base, and 5 bases lay outside the gene matches. This CDR3 region has 13 residues. Germline CDR1 and CDR2: SQVTM and ANQGSEA. Original analysis: Estimated nucleated cell counts came from reference gene primer amplification. Produced via immunoSEQ multiplex PCR; TCRdb's table is partial and in-frame only. For V, J and clone size, that table is used; D and trimming come from the DNA. The data hold under 95,000 clones, with just over 90% observed a single time.

The chain carries TRBV29-1 and TRBJ2-7; 8 positions agree with TRBD1. Sequenced input: peripheral blood. The source of this sequence is a man aged 45-60 years with COVID-19, enrolled during active disease. The DNA of the CDR3 is TGCAGCGTTGAAGGAAACAGGGGGTCCGAGCAGTACTTC. Translation gives CSVEGNRGSEQYF.